Below are 25 T cell receptor beta chains sequenced from a single sample in a study of cytomegalovirus exposure and HLA in healthy donors. PCR employed 60 Vbeta and 13 Jbeta primers. Some clones are missing from TCRdb's copy, which holds only in-frame ones; the method was immunoSEQ multiplex PCR. This table holds over 50,000 clones, about 76% found once. Sequencing was performed on PBMCs. The receptors were sampled from a female donor in good health and CMV-seronegative.

The chain joins TRBV27 to TRBJ1-5; no firm D call. Trimming took 6 bases from V and 3 from J, leaving 15 bases between them. The CDR3 has 15 amino acids. Germline values: CDR1 MNHEY, CDR2 SMNVEV (reference sequence). The CDR3 coding sequence is TGTGCCAGCAGGCCAGAGGGTTTCTTCAATCAGCCCCAGCATTTT. Translating gives CASRPEGFFNQPQHF.

The chain combines TRBV1 with TRBJ2-5; TRBD2, the D gene given by the table, was not confirmed from the DNA. TRBV1 is an annotated pseudogene. This CDR3 comprises 16 residues. CDR3 coding DNA: TGCACCAGCAGCCAAGATAGCACTAGCGTTAAAGAGACCCAGTACTTC. Amino acids: CTSSQDSTSVKETQYF.

The chain employs TRBV7-3 and TRBJ2-5; 8 nucleotides agree with TRBD1. Gene TRBJ2-7 matches the end of the DNA better, so the J call may be wrong. Germline values: CDR1 SGHTA, CDR2 FQGTGA. This CDR3 region has 14 residues. The CDR3 spells CASSLTVQGGEQYF. DNA for the CDR3: TGTGCCAGCAGCTTAACCGTACAGGGGGGCGAGCAGTACTTC.

V and J are TRBV5-1 and TRBJ2-1; D is unresolved. Trimming took 0 bases from V and 4 from J, leaving 8 bases between them. Germline CDR1 and CDR2: SGHRS and YFSETQ. The CDR3 spans 14 residues. CDR3 amino acids: CASSLGGSYNEQFF. The CDR3 DNA reads as TGCGCCAGCAGCTTGGGCGGTTCTTACAATGAGCAGTTCTTC.

About this clone itself: Other DNA sequences in this sample translate to the same CDR3. The chain links TRBV9 to TRBJ2-3, with 7 bases fitting TRBD2. Trimming took 0 bases from V and 0 from J; bases not matched to a gene: 1. This CDR3 is built from 15 residues. CDR1 is SGDLS and CDR2 is YYNGEE in the germline V gene. The CDR3 sequence is CASSVASGSTDTQYF. CDR3 nucleotide sequence: TGTGCCAGCAGCGTAGCTAGCGGCAGCACAGATACGCAGTATTTT.

The chain is built from TRBV6-4 and TRBJ2-2; D is perhaps TRBD2 (5 bases). V was shortened by 0 bases and J by 1 base, with 6 bases between the two germline ends. The germline CDR1 and CDR2 sequences are MRHNA and SNTAGT. The CDR3 length is 15 residues. The CDR3 here is CASSDSAGNTGELFF. The CDR3 bases are TGTGCCAGCAGTGACTCTGCGGGGAACACCGGGGAGCTGTTTTTT.

This chain uses TRBV4-3 with TRBJ2-6; weak D call: TRBD2 (5 bases). Germline CDR1 is LGHNA and CDR2 is YSLEER. The CDR3 has 16 residues. V lost 0 bases and J 2 bases, leaving 8 bases between the germline ends. CDR3 sequence (DNA): TGCGCCAGCAGCCAAGATGGAGGCGCTGGGGCCAACGTCCTGACTTTC. It specifies CASSQDGGAGANVLTF.

V and J are TRBV11-2 and TRBJ1-2, with 8 nucleotides matching TRBD1. The J segment lost 0 bases and the V segment lost 1 base, leaving 4 bases of the junction unmatched. The V gene's germline CDR1 is SGHAT and CDR2 FQNNGV. The CDR3 extends over 16 amino acids. CDR3 DNA: TGTGCCAGCAGCTTAGGTCAGGGGGCACCTAACTATGGCTACACCTTC. Its protein product is CASSLGQGAPNYGYTF.

The chain is built from TRBV9 and TRBJ1-1, with 7 nucleotides matching TRBD1. From germline, CDR1 is SGDLS and CDR2 YYNGEE. The CDR3 extends over 14 amino acids. The trim removed 4 bases at V and 0 bases at J, leaving 3 bases unmatched. As DNA, the CDR3 is TGTGCCAGCAGCCAGGGACAGATGAACACTGAAGCTTTCTTT. Protein product: CASSQGQMNTEAFF.

This clone was seen once. This chain connects TRBV28 to TRBJ2-7; 10 positions match TRBD1. CDR1 is MDHEN and CDR2 is SYDVKM in the germline V gene. The CDR3 covers 16 residues. V trimming: 5 bases; J trimming: 1 base; junction bases outside the gene matches: 8. The CDR3 nucleotides are TGTGCCAGCAGTCCCCTCGGACAGGGGGATTCCTACGAGCAGTACTTC. Translated, it gives CASSPLGQGDSYEQYF.

For the CDR3, the DNA is TGTGCCAGCAGCTTACTAGGACAGGGGAGCACTGAAGCTTTCTTT. It yields the protein CASSLLGQGSTEAFF. The V and J genes are TRBV7-8 and TRBJ1-1, with 9 bases lining up with TRBD1. Germline trimming cut 2 bases from V and 4 bases from J; bases unmatched to any gene: 5. CDR1 and CDR2 from the germline V gene are SGHVS and FQNEAQ. There are 15 residues in the CDR3.

This clone has only a few counts. This rearrangement joins TRBV7-2 to TRBJ2-5; D is unresolved. Trimming took 1 base from V and 5 from J, leaving 8 bases between them. The V gene's germline CDR1 is SGHTA and CDR2 FQGNSA. This CDR3 contains 13 residues. CDR3 sequence: CASSLGVRETQYF. The CDR3 bases are TGTGCCAGCAGCTTAGGAGTTCGGGAGACCCAGTACTTC.

V and J are TRBV9 and TRBJ2-1; 13 nucleotides agree with TRBD2. Losses at the gene ends were 4 bases for V and 4 bases for J; bases not matched to a gene: 5. The CDR3 runs 16 residues. Germline assignment: CDR1 SGDLS and CDR2 YYNGEE. The CDR3 loop is CASSTQLAGGYNEQFF. DNA for the CDR3: TGTGCCAGCAGCACCCAACTAGCGGGAGGGTACAATGAGCAGTTCTTC.

J is TRBJ2-7 and V is TRBV5-1, with D perhaps TRBD2 (6 bases). In germline, CDR1 is SGHRS, CDR2 YFSETQ. Trimming removed 3 bases at V and 0 bases at J, with 16 bases between. The CDR3 is made up of 16 amino acids. The CDR3 nucleotides are TGCGCCAGCAGCTCGGAGGGTCTTCTTGGCTCCTACGAGCAGTACTTC. Amino acids: CASSSEGLLGSYEQYF.

This sequence joins TRBV28 and TRBJ2-7; TRBD1 is a possible D gene (5 bases). Germline V CDR1 and CDR2: MDHEN, SYDVKM. V was pared by 4 bases and J by 2 bases, with 12 bases between. This CDR3 comprises 14 residues. In nucleotides, the CDR3 is TGTGCCAGCAGTTCACCGGACATAGCCTACGAGCAGTACTTC. Translated: CASSSPDIAYEQYF.

V and J are TRBV4-2 and TRBJ2-3; no firm D call. Per germline, CDR1 LGHNA and CDR2 YNFKEQ. This CDR3 contains 14 residues. Trimming shortened V by 5 bases and J by 5 bases, and 14 bases separated the two germline ends. As DNA, the CDR3 is TGTGCCAGCAGCGGAGATGTTATGGGAGATACGCAGTATTTT. Amino acid sequence: CASSGDVMGDTQYF.

This clone was observed a handful of times. J is TRBJ2-7 and V is TRBV11-2, with TRBD2 as a possible D gene (6 bases). The CDR3 contains 17 residues. V was shortened by 6 bases and J by 1 base, with 22 bases between the two germline ends. Per germline, CDR1 SGHAT and CDR2 FQNNGV. In nucleotides, the CDR3 is TGTGCCAGCAGTCAACTTTCAGGGAGGCGACAGTCCTACGAGCAGTACTTC. It codes for CASSQLSGRRQSYEQYF. Full variable domain (missing parts from reference TRBV11-2 and TRBJ2-7): EAGVAQSPRYKIIEKRQSVAFWCNPISGHATLYWYQQILGQGPKLLIQFQNNGVVDDSQLPKDRFSAERLKGVDSTLKIQPAKLEDSAVYLCASSQLSGRRQSYEQYFGPGTRLTVT.

CDR3 nucleotide sequence: TGTGCCAGCAGCTTCTCCGGGTCCTCTGGAAACACCATATATTTT. Its protein is CASSFSGSSGNTIYF. The chain has TRBV11-2 and TRBJ1-3; D not certain. Germline CDR1 is SGHAT and CDR2 is FQNNGV. V lost 3 bases and J lost 0, with 9 bases in between. The CDR3 contains 15 residues.

As regards this clone: Sequence at one end of the junction differs from germline and may be a read error. CDR3 nucleotide sequence: TGTGCTAGCAGCTTAGGAACAGGGTTGCAAGACACCATATATTTT. It yields the protein CASSLGTGLQDTIYF. The chain recombines TRBV7-7 with TRBJ1-3; tentatively, D is TRBD1 (6 bases). Germline assignment: CDR1 SSHAT and CDR2 FNYEAQ (reference sequence). The CDR3 runs 15 residues.

The genes are TRBV30 and TRBJ1-5, with D uncertain. The germline CDR1 and CDR2 sequences are GTSNPN and SVGIG (reference sequence). CDR3 length equals 13 residues. Trimming shortened V by 2 bases and J by 9 bases, and 14 bases separated the two germline ends. DNA for the CDR3: TGTGCCTGGAGTTCTACCGGGAATTCGCCCCAGCATTTT. Translated: CAWSSTGNSPQHF.

This clone was detected only a few times. The chain links TRBV9 to TRBJ2-3; D remains unclear. Germline lookup yields CDR1 SGDLS and CDR2 YYNGEE. Trimming pared 5 bases from V and 4 bases from J, leaving 8 bases between. The CDR3 sequence is 12 residues long. CDR3 DNA: TGTGCCAGCAGTCTAATTGCAGATACGCAGTATTTT. Residues: CASSLIADTQYF.

This rearrangement joins TRBV15 to TRBJ2-2; tentatively, D is TRBD2 (6 bases). V was pared by 1 base and J by 0 bases, with 12 bases between. Germline CDR1 LNHNV, CDR2 YYDKDF (reference sequence). CDR3 length: 17 amino acids. The CDR3 here is CATSRVVGGPNTGELFF. CDR3 bases: TGTGCCACCAGCAGAGTAGTGGGGGGACCGAACACCGGGGAGCTGTTTTTT.

The chain joins TRBV30 to TRBJ1-1; no firm D call. The CDR3 contains 14 residues. V was pared by 4 bases and J by 0 bases, with 12 bases between. Germline V gene sequence: CDR1 GTSNPN, CDR2 SVGIG (reference sequence). CDR3 sequence (DNA): TGTGCCTGGACCGGACGGGGATTGAACACTGAAGCTTTCTTT. It yields the protein CAWTGRGLNTEAFF.

This chain links TRBV4-3 with TRBJ2-1, with 9 bases aligning to TRBD2. The CDR3 is 16 amino acids. Germline assignment: CDR1 LGHNA and CDR2 YSLEER. V shed 4 bases, J shed 4 bases, and the junction held 8 bases outside the gene matches. CDR3 nucleotides: TGCGCCAGCAGCCCGGGGGCGGGAGGGGCGTACAATGAGCAGTTCTTC. It specifies CASSPGAGGAYNEQFF.

This rearrangement joins TRBV7-9 to TRBJ2-1; 13 nucleotides align to TRBD2. V trimming: 4 bases; J trimming: 7 bases; junction bases outside the gene matches: 7. This CDR3 has 16 amino acids. CDR1 SEHNR and CDR2 FQNEAQ come from the germline V gene (reference sequence). CDR3 protein: CASSSWTSGGPNEQFF. DNA of the CDR3: TGTGCCAGCAGCTCGTGGACTAGCGGGGGCCCGAATGAGCAGTTCTTC.